The 11 T cell receptor beta chains in this list originate from one sample, sequenced in a study of blood T cell repertoires in COVID-19. Using immunoSEQ multiplex PCR, the repertoire was profiled, and TCRdb retains in-frame clones only, with some absent. Of some 94,000 clones detected, around nine tenths appear once; the ten largest clones hold just over 15%. Specimen: peripheral blood. These TCRs come from a human donor in a cohort sampled during active COVID-19.

V and J are TRBV6-5 and TRBJ2-3, with D maybe TRBD2 (6 bases). Germline V gene data show CDR1 as MNHEY and CDR2 as SVGAGI. V lost 0 bases, J lost 1 base, and 8 bases lay in between. This CDR3 is built from 15 residues. The CDR3 DNA is TGTGCCAGCAGTTACTCTGGGACTCGCACAGATACGCAGTATTTT. Translation: CASSYSGTRTDTQYF.

The V gene is TRBV7-8, the J gene TRBJ2-7, with 11 nucleotides matching TRBD1. The V gene end was trimmed by 5 bases and the J gene end by 2 bases; junction bases not matched to a gene: 5. The CDR3 has 15 amino acids. Germline V lookup: CDR1 SGHVS, CDR2 FQNEAQ. The CDR3 protein is CASSPWDRGTYEQYF. As DNA, the CDR3 is TGTGCCAGCAGCCCATGGGACAGGGGGACCTACGAGCAGTACTTC.

This clone was seen a single time. Distinct nucleotide sequences in the sample also encode this CDR3. The rearrangement uses TRBV4-1 and TRBJ2-5; D might be TRBD1 (5 bases). V was pared by 4 bases and J by 5 bases, with 11 bases between. Germline CDR1 reads MGHRA; CDR2 reads YSYEKL. The CDR3 totals 13 residues. The CDR3 DNA reads as TGCGCCAGCAGCCGTTTAGCAGGGGAGACCCAGTACTTC. Translation gives CASSRLAGETQYF.

The V call is TRBV5-6, the J call TRBJ2-3; D perhaps matches TRBD2 (6 bases). The V and J ends lost 3 bases and 2 bases respectively, with 19 bases between them. The V gene's germline CDR1 is SGHDT and CDR2 YYEEEE. The CDR3 extends over 17 amino acids. The CDR3 DNA sequence: TGTGCCAGCAGCTGGGCCTTTTCGGGAGTATACACAGATACGCAGTATTTT. This encodes CASSWAFSGVYTDTQYF.

The count of this clone is one. This sequence joins TRBV19 and TRBJ2-2, with 7 bases that match TRBD1. With V trimmed by 1 base and J by 5 bases, 16 bases remained unmatched. From germline, CDR1 is LNHDA and CDR2 SQIVND (reference sequence). The CDR3 covers 19 residues. Written as DNA, the CDR3 is TGTGCCAGTAGTATAGGCTGGGTGCCAGGGGGAGTGGAGACCGGGGAGCTGTTTTTT. Protein: CASSIGWVPGGVETGELFF. Complete variable domain (other parts from reference TRBV19 and TRBJ2-2): DGGITQSPKYLFRKEGQNVTLSCEQNLNHDAMYWYRQDPGQGLRLIYYSQIVNDFQKGDIAEGYSVSREKKESFPLTVTSAQKNPTAFYLCASSIGWVPGGVETGELFFGEGSRLTVL.

The chain recombines TRBV10-3 with TRBJ2-7, with 10 bases aligning to TRBD2. Germline CDR1 ENHRY, CDR2 SYGVKD. V lost 5 bases and J lost 3; bases outside the gene matches: 4. The CDR3 runs to 14 residues. The CDR3 DNA reads TGTGCCATCAGTACTAGCGGGGACGGCTACGAGCAGTACTTC. As protein: CAISTSGDGYEQYF.

This clone was seen a few times. The gene calls are TRBV27 and TRBJ2-1; unclear D gene. The CDR3 covers 14 residues. The V end was cut by 3 bases, the J end by 2 bases, with 8 bases between. Germline V CDR1 and CDR2: MNHEY, SMNVEV (reference sequence). The CDR3 reads CASSLRLAYNEQFF. DNA for the CDR3: TGTGCCAGCAGTTTGCGGCTAGCCTACAATGAGCAGTTCTTC.

This clone has a single count. The chain recombines TRBV29-1 with TRBJ2-3; 7 bases are a match to TRBD1. CDR1 is SQVTM and CDR2 is ANQGSEA in the germline V gene. The V and J ends lost 5 bases and 4 bases, in that order; junction bases with no gene match: 3. The CDR3 is 12 residues long. CDR3 amino acids: CSVSQGADTQYF. The CDR3 DNA reads TGCAGCGTTTCCCAGGGGGCAGATACGCAGTATTTT.

J is TRBJ2-1 and V is TRBV4-1; tentative D call: TRBD2 (6 bases). CDR3 length equals 16 residues. Germline loops: CDR1 MGHRA, CDR2 YSYEKL. V shed 4 bases and J shed 8 bases, with 21 bases lying between them. The CDR3 spells CASSRRAASVGDEQFF. The DNA of the CDR3 is TGCGCCAGCAGCCGCCGCGCGGCTAGCGTAGGAGATGAGCAGTTCTTC.

This chain links TRBV9 with TRBJ1-2; the match to TRBD1 covers 9 bases. Germline assignment: CDR1 SGDLS and CDR2 YYNGEE. V shed 0 bases and J 7 bases; nucleotides not matched to a gene: 4. The CDR3 is 14 residues long. The CDR3 region has the DNA TGTGCCAGCAGCGTAGATCAGGGACAGGGTGGCTACACCTTC. This sequence encodes CASSVDQGQGGYTF.

This chain joins TRBV9 and TRBJ2-3; 9 bases are shared with TRBD1. Trimming cost V 5 bases and J 2 bases; bases outside gene matches: 6. Per germline, CDR1 SGDLS and CDR2 YYNGEE. The CDR3 is 15 amino acids. CDR3 protein: CASRPGTGITDTQYF. The DNA of the CDR3 is TGTGCCAGCAGACCGGGGACAGGGATCACAGATACGCAGTATTTT.